Detailed here is one T cell receptor (beta chain). Its antigen is currently unknown. Participating donors were healthy, HIV-negative adults free of recent acute infections or vaccinations. Every subset had its genomic DNA shared out evenly among several immunoSEQ plates. Data came from immunoSEQ multiplex PCR; TCRdb stores just in-frame clones and leaves some out. Among approximately 1.4 million clones listed, 95% to 99% were seen once. The data stem from a study of shared clonotypes between healthy human individuals. At the level of the study: Each donor's CD8 memory used one plate, CD8 naive two, each CD4 subset three. Study conclusions and caveats: With few donors, the genetic and exposure-history diversity represented was limited.

Germline CDR1 is SNHLY and CDR2 is FYNNEI. Between the trimmed V and J ends, which lost 3 bases and 0 bases, there was a span of 9 bases. This CDR3 region has 15 residues. The sample was naive CD4+ T cells sorted from blood. The subset is: CD45RA+ positively selected. The source of this sequence is a man aged 25 to 40 in good health. The V and J genes are TRBV2 and TRBJ2-4; D is perhaps TRBD1 (6 bases). CDR3 DNA: TGTGCCAGCAGTGAGGACAGACTAGCCAAAAACATTCAGTACTTC. This codes for CASSEDRLAKNIQYF.